The 6 T cell receptor beta chains reported below all come from one sample, sequenced in a study of breast tumors, draining lymph nodes, adjacent tissues. TCRdb re-derived calls from the multiplex PCR reads in MiXCR, one entry per CDR3 protein. The sample holds over 20,000 distinct CDR3 sequences, approximately 60% seen once. Sequences were obtained from tumor-adjacent breast tissue. The receptors were gathered from a female donor with breast cancer. Some clones in this sample may be carry-over from other donors' samples.

This chain uses TRBV9 with TRBJ2-1; maybe TRBD1 (6 bases). Germline V CDR1 and CDR2: SGDLS, YYNGEE. The V end lost 3 bases, the J end lost 6 bases, and 10 bases lay between the germline ends. The CDR3 is 13 residues long. CDR3 nucleotide sequence: TGTGCCAGCAGCGAAGGGGGTCGCAATGAGCAGTTCTTC. This codes for CASSEGGRNEQFF. Drawing the rest from reference TRBV9 and TRBJ2-1, the complete variable domain is DSGVTQTPKHLITATGQRVTLRCSPRSGDLSVYWYQQSLDQGLQFLIQYYNGEERAKGNILERFSAQQFPDLHSELNLSSLELGDSALYFCASSEGGRNEQFFGPGTRLTVL.

The V gene is TRBV5-1, the J gene TRBJ2-5; D is unresolved. Between the trimmed V and J ends, which lost 2 bases and 0 bases, there was a span of 8 bases. Germline lookup yields CDR1 SGHRS and CDR2 YFSETQ. The CDR3 length is 14 residues. Here the CDR3 DNA reads TGCGCCAGCAGCTTAGGCAGGAACCAAGAGACCCAGTACTTC. Protein sequence: CASSLGRNQETQYF.

The table lists this clonotype with a count of one. The chain combines TRBV24-1 with TRBJ2-3; the match to TRBD1 covers 10 bases. Germline lookup yields CDR1 KGHDR and CDR2 SFDVKD. This CDR3 contains 14 residues. The V and J ends lost 8 bases and 3 bases, in that order; junction bases with no gene match: 4. Written as DNA, the CDR3 is TGTGCCACCAAGGGACAGGGGAGAACAGATACGCAGTATTTT. Protein product: CATKGQGRTDTQYF.

The chain is built from TRBV30 and TRBJ2-1, with D perhaps TRBD1 or TRBD2 (5 bases each). CDR3 length: 13 residues. Trimming took off 5 bases at V and 3 bases at J, with 11 bases between the two ends. Germline assignment: CDR1 GTSNPN and CDR2 SVGIG (reference sequence). For the CDR3, the DNA is TGTGCCTGGGGTGGGACGGACTACAATGAGCAGTTCTTC. Translating it yields CAWGGTDYNEQFF.

Points on this clonotype: A read error may account for a junction end that differs from germline. The chain combines TRBV10-3 with TRBJ2-5; TRBD2 agrees at 15 bases. This CDR3 region has 18 residues. Germline loops: CDR1 ENHRY, CDR2 SYGVKD. The CDR3 reads CAISDGTSGRRGSGTQCF. Here the CDR3 DNA reads TGTGCCATCAGTGACGGGACTAGCGGGAGGCGGGGGAGCGGGACCCAGTGCTTC.

This clonotype was recorded many times. This chain uses TRBV5-8 with TRBJ2-7; 11 bases match TRBD2. With 6 bases clipped from V and 5 bases from J, the junction kept 7 bases outside the gene matches. This CDR3 region has 14 residues. Germline V CDR1 and CDR2: SGHTS, YDEGEE. The CDR3 region is CASTNLAGGNEQYF. The CDR3 nucleotides read TGTGCCAGCACCAATCTAGCGGGAGGTAACGAGCAGTACTTC.